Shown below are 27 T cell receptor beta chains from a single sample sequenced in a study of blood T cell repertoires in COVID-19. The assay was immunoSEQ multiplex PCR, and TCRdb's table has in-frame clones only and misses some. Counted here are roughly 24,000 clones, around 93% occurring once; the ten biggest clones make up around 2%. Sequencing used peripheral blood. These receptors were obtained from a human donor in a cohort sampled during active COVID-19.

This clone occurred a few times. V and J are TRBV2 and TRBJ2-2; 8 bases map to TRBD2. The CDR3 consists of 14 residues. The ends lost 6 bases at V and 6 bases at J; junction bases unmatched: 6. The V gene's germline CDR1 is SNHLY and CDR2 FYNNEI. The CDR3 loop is CASRGLAQPGELFF. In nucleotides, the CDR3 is TGTGCCAGCAGAGGACTAGCCCAACCCGGGGAGCTGTTTTTT. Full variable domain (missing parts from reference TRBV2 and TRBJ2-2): EPEVTQTPSHQVTQMGQEVILRCVPISNHLYFYWYRQILGQKVEFLVSFYNNEISEKSEIFDDQFSVERPDGSNFTLKIRSTKLEDSAMYFCASRGLAQPGELFFGEGSRLTVL.

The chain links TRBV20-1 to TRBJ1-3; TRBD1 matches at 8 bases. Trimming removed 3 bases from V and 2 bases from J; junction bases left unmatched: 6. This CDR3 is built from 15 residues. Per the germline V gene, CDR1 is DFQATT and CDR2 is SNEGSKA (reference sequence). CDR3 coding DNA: TGCAGTGCTAGTCGGACAGGGAAAGCTGGAAACACCATATATTTT. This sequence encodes CSASRTGKAGNTIYF.

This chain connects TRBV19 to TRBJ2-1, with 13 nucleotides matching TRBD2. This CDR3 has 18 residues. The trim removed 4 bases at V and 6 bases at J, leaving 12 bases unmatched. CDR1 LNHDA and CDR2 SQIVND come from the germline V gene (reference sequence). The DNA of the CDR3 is TGTGCCAGTAGTAAACCGGGACTAGCGGGGAAAAGGGGCAATGAGCAGTTCTTC. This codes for CASSKPGLAGKRGNEQFF.

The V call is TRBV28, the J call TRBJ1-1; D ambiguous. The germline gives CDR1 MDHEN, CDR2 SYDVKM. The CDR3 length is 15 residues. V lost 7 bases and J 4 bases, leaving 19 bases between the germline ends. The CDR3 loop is CASTPPRGQGTEAFF. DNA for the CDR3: TGTGCCAGCACCCCCCCACGAGGCCAAGGCACTGAAGCTTTCTTT.

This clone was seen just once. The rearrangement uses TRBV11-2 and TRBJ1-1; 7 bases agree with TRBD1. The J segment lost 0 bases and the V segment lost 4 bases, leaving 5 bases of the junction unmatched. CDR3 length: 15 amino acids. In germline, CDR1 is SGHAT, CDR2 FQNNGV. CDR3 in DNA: TGTGCCAGCAGCTGGGGACAGACCCTGAACACTGAAGCTTTCTTT. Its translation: CASSWGQTLNTEAFF.

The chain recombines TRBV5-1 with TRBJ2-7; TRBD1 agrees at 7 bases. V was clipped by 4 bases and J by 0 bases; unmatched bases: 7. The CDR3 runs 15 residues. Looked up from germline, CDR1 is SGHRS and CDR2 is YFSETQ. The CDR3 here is CASSLGQTHSYEQYF. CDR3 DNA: TGCGCCAGCAGCCTGGGACAGACTCACTCCTACGAGCAGTACTTC.

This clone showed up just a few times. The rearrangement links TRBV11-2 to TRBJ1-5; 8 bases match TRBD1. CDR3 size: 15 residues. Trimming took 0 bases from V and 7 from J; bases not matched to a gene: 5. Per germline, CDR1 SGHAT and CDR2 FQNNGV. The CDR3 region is CASSLEAGGGQPQHF. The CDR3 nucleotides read TGTGCCAGCAGCTTAGAAGCAGGGGGCGGGCAGCCCCAGCATTTT.

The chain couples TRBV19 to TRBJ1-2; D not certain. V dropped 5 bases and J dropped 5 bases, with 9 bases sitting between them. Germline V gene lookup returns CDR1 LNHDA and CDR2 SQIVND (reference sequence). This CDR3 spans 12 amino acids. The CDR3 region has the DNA TGTGCCAGTAGTGCCGGGGAGTATGGCTACACCTTC. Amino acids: CASSAGEYGYTF.

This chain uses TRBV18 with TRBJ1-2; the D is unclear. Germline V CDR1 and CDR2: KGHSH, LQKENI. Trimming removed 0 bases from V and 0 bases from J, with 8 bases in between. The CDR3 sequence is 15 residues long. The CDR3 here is CASSPPSRANYGYTF. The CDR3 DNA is TGTGCCAGCTCACCACCGTCAAGAGCTAACTATGGCTACACCTTC. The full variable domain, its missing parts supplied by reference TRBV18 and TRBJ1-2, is NAGVMQNPRHLVRRRGQEARLRCSPMKGHSHVYWYRQLPEEGLKFMVYLQKENIIDESGMPKERFSAEFPKEGPSILRIQQVVRGDSAAYFCASSPPSRANYGYTFGSGTRLTVV.

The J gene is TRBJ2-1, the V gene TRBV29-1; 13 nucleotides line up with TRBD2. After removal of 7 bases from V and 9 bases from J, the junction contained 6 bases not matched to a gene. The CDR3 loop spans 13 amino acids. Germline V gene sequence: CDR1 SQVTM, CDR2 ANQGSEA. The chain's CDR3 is CSARTSGRGEQFF. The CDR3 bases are TGCAGCGCGAGGACTAGCGGGAGAGGTGAGCAGTTCTTC.

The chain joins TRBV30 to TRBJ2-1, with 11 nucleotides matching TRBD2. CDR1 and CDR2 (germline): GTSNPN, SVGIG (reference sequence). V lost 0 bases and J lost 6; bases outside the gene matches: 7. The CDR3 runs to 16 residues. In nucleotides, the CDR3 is TGTGCCTGGAGTGTACCCGCTAGCGGGAGGAGCAATGAGCAGTTCTTC. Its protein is CAWSVPASGRSNEQFF.

The CDR3 here is CASSQDPGTEAFF. CDR3 sequence (DNA): TGTGCCAGCAGCCAAGATCCGGGCACTGAAGCTTTCTTT. V usage is TRBV3-1 (or the pseudogene TRBV3-2) and J usage is TRBJ1-1; D call uncertain. The CDR3 sequence is 13 residues long. V lost 0 bases to trimming and J lost 4 bases, with 6 bases between them. Germline V gene data show CDR1 as LGHDT and CDR2 as YNNKEL (reference sequence).

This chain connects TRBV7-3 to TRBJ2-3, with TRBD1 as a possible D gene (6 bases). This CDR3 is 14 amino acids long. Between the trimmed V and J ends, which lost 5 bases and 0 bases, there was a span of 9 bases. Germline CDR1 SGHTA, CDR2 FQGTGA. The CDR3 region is CASSPGHSTDTQYF. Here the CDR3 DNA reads TGTGCCAGCAGCCCGGGACACAGCACAGATACGCAGTATTTT. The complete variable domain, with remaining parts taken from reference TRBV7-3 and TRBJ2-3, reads GAGVSQTPSNKVTEKGKYVELRCDPISGHTALYWYRQSLGQGPEFLIYFQGTGAADDSGLPNDRFFAVRPEGSVSTLKIQRTERGDSAVYLCASSPGHSTDTQYFGPGTRLTVL.

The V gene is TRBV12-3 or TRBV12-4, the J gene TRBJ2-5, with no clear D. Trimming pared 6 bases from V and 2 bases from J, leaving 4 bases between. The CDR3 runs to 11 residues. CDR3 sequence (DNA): TGTGCCAGCAGACAACAAGAGACCCAGTACTTC. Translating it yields CASRQQETQYF.

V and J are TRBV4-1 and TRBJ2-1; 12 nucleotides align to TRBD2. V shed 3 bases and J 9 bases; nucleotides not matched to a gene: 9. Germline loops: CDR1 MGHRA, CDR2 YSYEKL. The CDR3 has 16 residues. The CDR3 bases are TGCGCCAGCAGCCAGGGTCTAGCGGGAGGGCAGGGTGAGCAGTTCTTC. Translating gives CASSQGLAGGQGEQFF.

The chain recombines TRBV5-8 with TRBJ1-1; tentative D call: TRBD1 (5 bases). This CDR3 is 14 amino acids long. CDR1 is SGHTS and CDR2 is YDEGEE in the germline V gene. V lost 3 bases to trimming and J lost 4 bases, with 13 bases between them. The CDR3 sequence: CASSSGEGVTEAFF. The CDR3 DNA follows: TGTGCCAGCAGCTCGGGGGAGGGCGTCACTGAAGCTTTCTTT.

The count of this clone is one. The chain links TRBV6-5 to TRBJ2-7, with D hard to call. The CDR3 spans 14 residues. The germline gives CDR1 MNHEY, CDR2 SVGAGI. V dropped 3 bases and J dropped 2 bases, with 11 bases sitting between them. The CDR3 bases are TGTGCCAGCAGTTATGGCACCGCGGCCTACGAGCAGTACTTC. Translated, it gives CASSYGTAAYEQYF.

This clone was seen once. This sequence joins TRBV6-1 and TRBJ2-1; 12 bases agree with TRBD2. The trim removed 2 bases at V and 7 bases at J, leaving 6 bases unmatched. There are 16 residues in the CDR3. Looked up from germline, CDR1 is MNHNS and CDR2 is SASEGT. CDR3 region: CASSELAGGLGNEQFF. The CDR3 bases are TGTGCCAGCAGTGAACTAGCGGGAGGGCTGGGGAATGAGCAGTTCTTC.

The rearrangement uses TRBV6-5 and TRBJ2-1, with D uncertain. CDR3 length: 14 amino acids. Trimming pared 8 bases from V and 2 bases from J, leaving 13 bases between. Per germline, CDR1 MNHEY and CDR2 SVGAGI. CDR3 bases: TGTGCCAGCGGCCTCGCCGGAGCCTACAATGAGCAGTTCTTC. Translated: CASGLAGAYNEQFF.

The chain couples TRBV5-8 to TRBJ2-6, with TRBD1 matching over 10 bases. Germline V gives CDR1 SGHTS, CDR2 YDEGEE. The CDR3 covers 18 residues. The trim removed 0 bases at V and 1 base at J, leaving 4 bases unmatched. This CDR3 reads CASSLARQGASGANVLTF. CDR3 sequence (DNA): TGTGCCAGCAGCTTGGCGAGACAGGGGGCATCTGGGGCCAACGTCCTGACTTTC. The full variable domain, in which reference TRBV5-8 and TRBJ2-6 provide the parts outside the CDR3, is EAGVTQSPTHLIKTRGQQATLRCSPISGHTSVYWYQQALGLGLQFLLWYDEGEERNRGNFPPRFSGRQFPNYSSELNVNALELEDSALYLCASSLARQGASGANVLTFGAGSRLTVL.

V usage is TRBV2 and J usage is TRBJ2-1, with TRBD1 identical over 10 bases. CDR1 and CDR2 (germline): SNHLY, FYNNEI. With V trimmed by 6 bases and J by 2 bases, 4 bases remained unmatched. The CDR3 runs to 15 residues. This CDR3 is CASRSGTGAYNEQFF. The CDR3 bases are TGTGCCAGCAGATCCGGGACAGGGGCCTACAATGAGCAGTTCTTC. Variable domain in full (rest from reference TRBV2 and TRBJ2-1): EPEVTQTPSHQVTQMGQEVILRCVPISNHLYFYWYRQILGQKVEFLVSFYNNEISEKSEIFDDQFSVERPDGSNFTLKIRSTKLEDSAMYFCASRSGTGAYNEQFFGPGTRLTVL.

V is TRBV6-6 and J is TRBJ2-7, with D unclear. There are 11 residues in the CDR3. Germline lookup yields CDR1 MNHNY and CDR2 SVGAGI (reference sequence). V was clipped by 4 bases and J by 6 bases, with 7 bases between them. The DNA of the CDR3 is TGTGCCAGCAGTTCCTATACCGAGCAGTACTTC. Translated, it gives CASSSYTEQYF.

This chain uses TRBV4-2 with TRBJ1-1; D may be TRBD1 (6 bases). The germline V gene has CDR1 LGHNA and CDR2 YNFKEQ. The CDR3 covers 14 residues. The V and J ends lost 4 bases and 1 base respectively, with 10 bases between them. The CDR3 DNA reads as TGTGCCAGCAGCCTAGGACAGCCGAACACTGAAGCTTTCTTT. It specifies CASSLGQPNTEAFF.

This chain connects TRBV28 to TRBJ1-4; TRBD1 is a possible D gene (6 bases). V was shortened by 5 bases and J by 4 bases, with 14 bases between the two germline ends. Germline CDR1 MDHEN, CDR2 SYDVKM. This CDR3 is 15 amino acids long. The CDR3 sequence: CASSPGGLNNEKLFF. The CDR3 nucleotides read TGTGCCAGCAGTCCCGGGGGGCTCAATAATGAAAAACTGTTTTTT.

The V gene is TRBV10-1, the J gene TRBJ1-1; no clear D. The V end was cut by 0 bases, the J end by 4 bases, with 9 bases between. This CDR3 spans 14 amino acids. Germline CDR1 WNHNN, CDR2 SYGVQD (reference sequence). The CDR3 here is CASSESPLITEAFF. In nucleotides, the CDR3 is TGCGCCAGCAGTGAGTCCCCTCTTATCACTGAAGCTTTCTTT.

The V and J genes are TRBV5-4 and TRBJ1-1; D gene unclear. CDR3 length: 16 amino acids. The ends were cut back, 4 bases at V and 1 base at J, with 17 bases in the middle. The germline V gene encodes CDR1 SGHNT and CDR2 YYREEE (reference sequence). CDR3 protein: CASSVRGVTGNTEAFF. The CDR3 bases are TGTGCCAGCAGCGTCCGGGGTGTTACTGGGAACACTGAAGCTTTCTTT.

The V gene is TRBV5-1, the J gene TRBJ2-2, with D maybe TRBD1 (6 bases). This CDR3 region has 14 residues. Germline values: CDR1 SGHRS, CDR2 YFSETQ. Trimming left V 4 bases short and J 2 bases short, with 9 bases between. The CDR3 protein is CASSPGHNTGELFF. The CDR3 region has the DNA TGCGCCAGCAGCCCGGGACACAACACCGGGGAGCTGTTTTTT.